This T cell receptor beta chain was sequenced for a study of immune evolution from preneoplasia to lung adenocarcinoma. In the case of this clone: Its antigen is undetermined.

CDR1 is MNHNS, CDR2 SASEGT, per germline. The CDR3 consists of 15 residues. V was shortened by 2 bases and J by 1 base, with 11 bases between the two germline ends. The assay was immunoSEQ multiplex PCR, and TCRdb's table has in-frame clones only and misses some. The sample includes 2,500 or so clones, less than 85% of them seen just once. Study observations and caveats: Normal lung had the highest top T cell clone frequencies.

The rearrangement joins TRBV6-1 to TRBJ1-1, with D unclear. This receptor was taken from a person between 70 and 80 years old with lung adenocarcinoma. The source material was FFPE adjacent normal lung tissue. CDR3 bases: TGTGCCAGCAGTGAATCTCCAGTAGGGAACACTGAAGCTTTCTTT. It translates to CASSESPVGNTEAFF.